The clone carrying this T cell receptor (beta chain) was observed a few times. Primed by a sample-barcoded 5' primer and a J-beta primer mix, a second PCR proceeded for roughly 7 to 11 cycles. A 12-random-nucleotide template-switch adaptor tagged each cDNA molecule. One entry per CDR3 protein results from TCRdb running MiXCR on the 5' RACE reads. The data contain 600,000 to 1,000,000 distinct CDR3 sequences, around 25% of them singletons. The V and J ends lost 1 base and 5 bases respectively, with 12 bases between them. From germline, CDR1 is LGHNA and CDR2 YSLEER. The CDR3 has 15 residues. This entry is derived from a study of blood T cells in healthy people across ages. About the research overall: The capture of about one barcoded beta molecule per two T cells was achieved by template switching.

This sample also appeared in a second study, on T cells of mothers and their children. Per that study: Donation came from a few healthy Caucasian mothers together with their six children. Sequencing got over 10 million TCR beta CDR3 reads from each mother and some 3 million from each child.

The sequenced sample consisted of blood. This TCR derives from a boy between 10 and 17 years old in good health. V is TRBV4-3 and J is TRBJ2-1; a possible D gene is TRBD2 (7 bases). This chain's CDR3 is CASSQVEGGNNEQFF. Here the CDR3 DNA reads TGCGCCAGCAGCCAAGTGGAGGGGGGGAACAATGAGCAGTTCTTC.